The present T cell receptor beta chain was sequenced within a study of blood T cell repertoires in COVID-19. Germline lookup yields CDR1 MDHEN and CDR2 SYDVKM. There are 15 residues in the CDR3. Trimming shortened V by 8 bases and J by 1 base, and 17 bases separated the two germline ends. Here immunoSEQ multiplex PCR was the method, and the copy in TCRdb shows in-frame clones only, minus some. The sample has more than 200,000 clones, about nine tenths seen once. Sequencing input: peripheral blood. The chain carries TRBV28 and TRBJ1-1; the D gene is possibly TRBD1 (5 bases). This TCR derives from a woman aged 60-70 years with acute or convalescent COVID-19. The CDR3 loop reads CASPPGQGSNTEAFF. In DNA form, the CDR3 reads TGTGCCAGCCCTCCTGGGCAGGGCTCGAACACTGAAGCTTTCTTT. Combining the CDR3 with reference TRBV28 and TRBJ1-1 gives the whole variable domain DVKVTQSSRYLVKRTGEKVFLECVQDMDHENMFWYRQDPGLGLRLIYFSYDVKMKEKGDIPEGYSVSREKKERFSLILESASTNQTSMYLCASPPGQGSNTEAFFGQGTRLTVV.